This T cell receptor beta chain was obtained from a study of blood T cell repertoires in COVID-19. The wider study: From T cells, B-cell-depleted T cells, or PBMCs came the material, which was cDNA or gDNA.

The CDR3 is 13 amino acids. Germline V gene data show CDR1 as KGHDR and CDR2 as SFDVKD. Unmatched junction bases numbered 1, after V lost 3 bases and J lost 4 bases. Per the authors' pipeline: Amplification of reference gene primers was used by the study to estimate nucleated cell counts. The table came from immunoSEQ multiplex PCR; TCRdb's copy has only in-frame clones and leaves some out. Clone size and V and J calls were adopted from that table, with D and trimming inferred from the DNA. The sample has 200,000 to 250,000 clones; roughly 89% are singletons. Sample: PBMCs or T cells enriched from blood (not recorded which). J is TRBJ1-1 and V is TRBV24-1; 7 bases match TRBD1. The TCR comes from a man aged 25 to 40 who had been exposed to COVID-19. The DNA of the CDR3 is TGTGCCACCAGTGATCACAGGGGCACTGAAGCTTTCTTT. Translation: CATSDHRGTEAFF.